These 29 T cell receptor beta chains came from one sample sequenced in a study of T cells in Graves' hyperthyroidism and ophthalmopathy. The source material, RNA transcripts, was used to amplify TCR beta CDR3 regions. HTBI primers were the set used in a first-round RT-PCR of the TCR CDR3. Via MiXCR, TCRdb re-called the multiplex PCR reads, giving one row per CDR3 protein. The sample holds more than 300,000 distinct CDR3 sequences, roughly 17% seen once. Material for sequencing was blood. These receptor sequences come from a woman between 25 and 40 years old with Graves' hyperthyroidism that later progressed to Graves' ophthalmopathy.

This clonotype was seen repeatedly, ten times or more. The rearrangement joins TRBV27 to TRBJ2-2, with D unresolved. V was pared by 2 bases and J by 8 bases, with 12 bases between. There are 14 residues in the CDR3. Germline loops: CDR1 MNHEY, CDR2 SMNVEV (reference sequence). CDR3 loop: CASSLLGGAGELFF. CDR3 DNA: TGTGCCAGCAGTTTACTAGGCGGAGCTGGGGAGCTGTTTTTT.

On this clonotype: One end of the junction is discordant with germline, which a read error may explain. For the CDR3, the DNA is TGTGCCAGCATCTTAGTTCCAGGGGAATCCTACAATGAGCAGTTCTTC. Translating gives CASILVPGESYNEQFF. The chain recombines TRBV11-2 with TRBJ2-1, with D possibly matching TRBD1 (6 bases). Germline values: CDR1 SGHAT, CDR2 FQNNGV. The CDR3 consists of 16 residues. Full variable domain (remainder filled in from reference TRBV11-2 and TRBJ2-1): EAGVAQSPRYKIIEKRQSVAFWCNPISGHATLYWYQQILGQGPKLLIQFQNNGVVDDSQLPKDRFSAERLKGVDSTLKIQPAKLEDSAVYLCASILVPGESYNEQFFGPGTRLTVL.

This clonotype was found many times. The V and J genes are TRBV11-2 and TRBJ2-1; 11 nucleotides line up with TRBD2. The CDR3 has 14 residues. Trimming removed 5 bases from V and 7 bases from J; junction bases left unmatched: 4. Germline lookup yields CDR1 SGHAT and CDR2 FQNNGV. CDR3 sequence (DNA): TGTGCCAGCAGCAAACTAGCGGGAGTAAATGAGCAGTTCTTC. Encoded protein: CASSKLAGVNEQFF.

The CDR3 spells CASSSRDSRGEQYF. The CDR3 region has the DNA TGTGCCAGCAGCTCCCGGGACAGTCGCGGCGAGCAGTACTTC. The chain employs TRBV13 and TRBJ2-7; TRBD1 aligns across 7 bases. In germline, CDR1 is PRHDT, CDR2 FYEKMQ (reference sequence). The CDR3 loop spans 14 amino acids. Trimming cost V 4 bases and J 6 bases; bases outside gene matches: 9. The entire variable domain, with the rest obtained from reference TRBV13 and TRBJ2-7, is as follows: AAGVIQSPRHLIKEKRETATLKCYPIPRHDTVYWYQQGPGQDPQFLISFYEKMQSDKGSIPDRFSAQQFSDYHSELNMSSLELGDSALYFCASSSRDSRGEQYFGPGTRLTVT.

In this sample, this clonotype turned up many times. V gene TRBV6-1 combines with J gene TRBJ2-1; no reliable D call. The germline V and J ends were trimmed by 3 bases and 0 bases, with 9 bases remaining between them. Germline CDR1 and CDR2: MNHNS and SASEGT. The CDR3 is 15 amino acids. The DNA for the CDR3 is TGTGCCAGCAGTGAGACACCGAGCTCCTACAATGAGCAGTTCTTC. Translation gives CASSETPSSYNEQFF.

A remark on this clonotype: Being one base from a much bigger clone, this may be a read error. The rearrangement links TRBV28 to TRBJ2-7; TRBD1 aligns across 11 bases. This CDR3 has 15 amino acids. CDR1 is MDHEN and CDR2 is SYDVKM in the germline V gene. The CDR3: CAGSPGQGGTYEQYF. The CDR3, as DNA: TGTGCCGGCAGCCCGGGACAGGGGGGGACCTACGAGCAGTACTTC.

This clonotype showed up many times. This chain joins TRBV3-1 and TRBJ2-2, with 8 bases aligning to TRBD2. V dropped 1 base and J dropped 4; count of bases not matched to a gene: 2. The germline gives CDR1 LGHDT, CDR2 YNNKEL (reference sequence). The CDR3 has 15 amino acids. The CDR3 spells CASSQVGTSTGELFF. CDR3 DNA: TGTGCCAGCAGCCAAGTCGGGACTAGCACCGGGGAGCTGTTTTTT.

This clonotype was observed a few times. The rearrangement uses TRBV10-3 and TRBJ2-7; D ambiguous. The CDR3 totals 12 residues. CDR1 is ENHRY, CDR2 SYGVKD, per germline. The ends were cut back, 3 bases at V and 5 bases at J, with 8 bases in the middle. In DNA form, the CDR3 reads TGTGCCATCAGTGATTTTGGGAACGAGCAGTACTTC. Translating it yields CAISDFGNEQYF.

The table lists this clonotype with a few counts. The chain has TRBV5-6 and TRBJ2-7; D might be TRBD1 (6 bases). Trimming shortened V by 2 bases and J by 2 bases, and 14 bases separated the two germline ends. In germline, CDR1 is SGHDT, CDR2 YYEEEE. This CDR3 has 15 residues. The CDR3, as DNA: TGTGCCAGCAGCTTCACGACAGGTGGTCCCTACGAGCAGTACTTC. Its translation is CASSFTTGGPYEQYF.

In this sample, this clonotype turned up many times. The gene calls are TRBV9 and TRBJ1-5, with D maybe TRBD1 (6 bases). This CDR3 is 14 amino acids long. Looked up from germline, CDR1 is SGDLS and CDR2 is YYNGEE. V was cut by 0 bases and J by 5 bases, with 9 bases left in between. CDR3 residues: CASSVEGGYQPQHF. CDR3 DNA sequence: TGTGCCAGCAGCGTAGAAGGGGGGTATCAGCCCCAGCATTTT.

This clonotype showed up many times. The chain couples TRBV10-2 to TRBJ2-6; no reliable D call. Germline CDR1 and CDR2: WSHSY and SAAADI. This CDR3 is built from 15 residues. Between the trimmed V and J ends, which lost 7 bases and 1 base, there was a span of 11 bases. CDR3 region: CASTRTFSGANVLTF. In DNA form, the CDR3 reads TGCGCCAGCACTAGGACGTTTTCTGGGGCCAACGTCCTGACTTTC.

In its sample, this clonotype was seen many times. As DNA, the CDR3 is TGTGCCAGCAGTTTATTACGGGTTCTCTCACCCGGGGAGCTGTTTTTT. Its protein is CASSLLRVLSPGELFF. This chain uses TRBV12-3 or TRBV12-4 with TRBJ2-2; D call uncertain. CDR3 length: 16 residues. V was shortened by 2 bases and J by 6 bases, with 16 bases between the two germline ends.

CDR3 bases: TGTGCCAGCAGCTTAGCGGGTACAGGGGAAAACATTCAGTACTTC. This translates into CASSLAGTGENIQYF. V and J are TRBV7-9 and TRBJ2-4; 7 bases agree with TRBD1. The CDR3 is 15 residues long. V shed 0 bases, J shed 5 bases, and the junction held 4 bases outside the gene matches. The germline gives CDR1 SEHNR, CDR2 FQNEAQ (reference sequence).

This clonotype has ten or more counts. This rearrangement joins TRBV18 to TRBJ2-1, with 14 nucleotides matching TRBD2. This CDR3 has 15 residues. CDR1 KGHSH and CDR2 LQKENI come from the germline V gene. V gave up 4 bases and J gave up 8 bases; unmatched junction bases: 4. The CDR3 nucleotides read TGTGCCAGCTCACAAGGGACTAGCGGGGGCGATGAGCAGTTCTTC. It specifies CASSQGTSGGDEQFF. Complete variable domain (other parts from reference TRBV18 and TRBJ2-1): NAGVMQNPRHLVRRRGQEARLRCSPMKGHSHVYWYRQLPEEGLKFMVYLQKENIIDESGMPKERFSAEFPKEGPSILRIQQVVRGDSAAYFCASSQGTSGGDEQFFGPGTRLTVL.

This clonotype was counted ten times or more. The chain employs TRBV10-3 and TRBJ2-3; TRBD2 agrees at 7 bases. This CDR3 is 14 amino acids long. V dropped 4 bases and J dropped 5; count of bases not matched to a gene: 6. Germline CDR1 ENHRY, CDR2 SYGVKD. The CDR3 here is CAISASGPQDTQYF. CDR3 coding DNA: TGTGCCATCAGTGCTAGCGGTCCACAAGATACGCAGTATTTT.

The chain carries TRBV20-1 and TRBJ2-3; D gene unclear. There are 13 residues in the CDR3. Trimming stripped 0 bases from V and 10 bases from J, with 14 bases between. Germline V gives CDR1 DFQATT, CDR2 SNEGSKA (reference sequence). CDR3 in DNA: TGCAGTGCTAGAGATGTGGCTATCGGCCCGCAGTATTTT. Translation: CSARDVAIGPQYF.

The rearrangement uses TRBV12-3 or TRBV12-4 and TRBJ2-3; 10 bases match TRBD2. CDR3 size: 17 residues. J lost 3 bases, V lost 7 bases, and 13 bases had no gene match. The CDR3 DNA reads as TGTGCCAGCATTCACCGAAGGCTAGCGGGAGATACAGATACGCAGTATTTT. The encoded protein is CASIHRRLAGDTDTQYF.

V gene TRBV5-1 combines with J gene TRBJ1-1; D is perhaps TRBD1 (5 bases). V was pared by 7 bases and J by 1 base, with 11 bases between. The CDR3 totals 13 residues. Germline assignment: CDR1 SGHRS and CDR2 YFSETQ. DNA for the CDR3: TGCGCCAGCCGCCCCGGGGCGAACACTGAAGCTTTCTTT. Protein sequence: CASRPGANTEAFF.

This clonotype appeared a few times. The V gene is TRBV10-1, the J gene TRBJ2-4; D unresolved. Germline V gives CDR1 WNHNN, CDR2 SYGVQD (reference sequence). Trimming shortened V by 0 bases and J by 0 bases, and 3 bases separated the two germline ends. The CDR3 contains 14 residues. CDR3 in DNA: TGCGCCAGCAGTGAGTCCCTAGCCAAAAACATTCAGTACTTC. Encoded protein: CASSESLAKNIQYF.

This clonotype showed up many times. The J gene is TRBJ2-7, the V gene TRBV7-8, with D perhaps assigned TRBD1 or TRBD2 (5 bases each). Per germline, CDR1 SGHVS and CDR2 FQNEAQ. Trimming took 1 base from V and 4 from J, leaving 17 bases between them. The CDR3 runs to 16 residues. The CDR3 DNA reads as TGTGCCAGCAGCTTAGACGGGACCCACCGGTCGTACGAGCAGTACTTC. The encoded protein is CASSLDGTHRSYEQYF.

This clonotype was recorded at least ten times. The V and J genes are TRBV20-1 and TRBJ2-3; 13 bases line up with TRBD2. J gave up 5 bases and V 6 bases, and 17 bases lay outside the gene matches. Germline V gene lookup returns CDR1 DFQATT and CDR2 SNEGSKA (reference sequence). The CDR3 loop spans 18 amino acids. CDR3 coding DNA: TGCAGTGCCGCTACCACTAGCGGGGGGGCCTTTGGTAGAGATACGCAGTATTTT. This sequence encodes CSAATTSGGAFGRDTQYF.

This clonotype was recorded many times. The chain employs TRBV28 and TRBJ2-7; D may be TRBD1 or TRBD2 (6 bases each). V was clipped by 10 bases and J by 2 bases, with 18 bases between them. The CDR3 is 14 residues long. Germline V lookup: CDR1 MDHEN, CDR2 SYDVKM. CDR3 loop: CATEGGGAAYEQYF. In nucleotides, the CDR3 is TGTGCCACTGAAGGGGGAGGCGCGGCCTACGAGCAGTACTTC.

Ten or more counts support this clonotype. The chain carries TRBV6-1 and TRBJ2-3; 9 nucleotides match TRBD1. Germline V gene data show CDR1 as MNHNS and CDR2 as SASEGT. The CDR3 extends over 16 amino acids. V dropped 8 bases and J dropped 2; count of bases not matched to a gene: 11. Written as DNA, the CDR3 is TGTGCCAGCCATTCCGACCGGGACAGGGACACAGATACGCAGTATTTT. It encodes CASHSDRDRDTDTQYF.

This clonotype was recorded at least ten times. The genes are TRBV6-2 or TRBV6-3 and TRBJ2-1; TRBD2 aligns across 11 bases. Germline values: CDR1 MNHEY, CDR2 SVGEGT. This CDR3 region has 17 residues. Trimming removed 0 bases from V and 2 bases from J; junction bases left unmatched: 3. This CDR3 is CASSYSPTSGTYNEQFF. CDR3 bases: TGTGCCAGCAGTTACTCCCCGACTAGCGGGACCTACAATGAGCAGTTCTTC.

This clonotype was counted a few times. J is TRBJ2-1 and V is TRBV4-1; D is possibly TRBD1 or TRBD2 (5 bases each). The germline CDR1 and CDR2 sequences are MGHRA and YSYEKL. The CDR3 loop spans 17 amino acids. Trimming shortened V by 0 bases and J by 3 bases, and 15 bases separated the two germline ends. CDR3 sequence: CASSQEYIGANYNEQFF. CDR3 nucleotides: TGCGCCAGCAGCCAAGAATACATCGGGGCTAACTACAATGAGCAGTTCTTC.

There are many counts of this clonotype. The genes are TRBV28 and TRBJ2-5, with D perhaps matching TRBD2 (5 bases). The CDR3 extends over 14 amino acids. V lost 1 base and J 0 bases, leaving 6 bases between the germline ends. Looked up from germline, CDR1 is MDHEN and CDR2 is SYDVKM. CDR3 in DNA: TGTGCCAGCAGTTTATTGCGGGACCAAGAGACCCAGTACTTC. It specifies CASSLLRDQETQYF.

V is TRBV3-1 and J is TRBJ1-1, with 10 bases aligning to TRBD1. This CDR3 contains 16 residues. From germline, CDR1 is LGHDT and CDR2 YNNKEL (reference sequence). The V and J ends lost 5 bases and 4 bases, in that order; junction bases with no gene match: 10. CDR3 DNA: TGTGCCAGCAGCTTACGCTACCGGACAGGGGGCACTGAAGCTTTCTTT. Translated, it gives CASSLRYRTGGTEAFF.

This clonotype was recorded a few times. This chain links TRBV19 with TRBJ1-5; TRBD1 is a possible D gene (6 bases). This CDR3 comprises 14 residues. V was cut by 7 bases and J by 4 bases, with 14 bases left in between. CDR1 is LNHDA and CDR2 is SQIVND in the germline V gene (reference sequence). The CDR3 sequence: CASNLDRMNQPQHF. DNA for the CDR3: TGTGCCAGTAACCTTGACAGGATGAATCAGCCCCAGCATTTT.

This clonotype was detected ten times or more. This chain uses TRBV7-8 with TRBJ2-1; D call uncertain. The germline CDR1 and CDR2 sequences are SGHVS and FQNEAQ. Trimming cost V 1 base and J 4 bases, with 26 bases left between them. The CDR3 length is 20 residues. For the CDR3, the DNA is TGTGCCAGCAGCTTAGTATTATTCTATAGGCCCGCAATGACGTACAATGAGCAGTTCTTC. It is translated as CASSLVLFYRPAMTYNEQFF.